These T cell receptor beta chains were read from a single sample in a study of untreated major depressive disorder. Libraries were prepared by immunoSEQ multiplex PCR; TCRdb keeps only in-frame clonotypes and omits some of them. The sample lists about 18,000 clones, 70% to 90% occurring once. The sequenced material came from CD4+ T cells from PBMCs. The receptors were gathered from a woman in her twenties or thirties in good health. The CDR3 runs from the conserved cysteine through the conserved F or W. Fields, in order: J gene, V gene, clone size, D gene, CDR3 protein, CDR3 DNA. D genes are given only for firm matches. Size is stated for part of the rows, as once, few or many counts, or as a class when the clone is expanded.

j_gene: TRBJ2-2
v_gene: TRBV18
abundance: NA
d_gene: NA
CDR3aa: CASSEYTRSNTGELFF
CDR3nt: TGTGCCAGCTCGGAATATACTAGATCGAACACCGGGGAGCTGTTTTTT

j_gene: TRBJ1-4
v_gene: TRBV5-6
abundance: NA
d_gene: TRBD1
CDR3aa: CASSLGTVGGELFF
CDR3nt: TGTGCCAGCAGCTTAGGGACAGTCGGCGGGGAACTGTTTTTT

j_gene: TRBJ2-7
v_gene: TRBV7-9
abundance: NA
d_gene: NA
CDR3aa: CASSLLPHRQYF
CDR3nt: TGTGCCAGCAGCTTACTCCCCCACAGGCAGTACTTC

j_gene: TRBJ2-7
v_gene: TRBV2
abundance: NA
d_gene: NA
CDR3aa: CASSKQTYEQYF
CDR3nt: TGTGCCAGCAGTAAACAGACCTACGAGCAGTACTTC

j_gene: TRBJ2-5
v_gene: TRBV6-5
abundance: NA
d_gene: TRBD2
CDR3aa: CASSYVGGRAVKTQYF
CDR3nt: TGTGCCAGCAGTTACGTCGGCGGGAGGGCTGTGAAGACCCAGTACTTC

j_gene: TRBJ2-1
v_gene: TRBV30
abundance: NA
d_gene: NA
CDR3aa: CAWSGDSYNEQFF
CDR3nt: TGTGCCTGGAGTGGTGATTCCTACAATGAGCAGTTCTTC

j_gene: TRBJ1-1
v_gene: TRBV5-1
abundance: once
d_gene: NA
CDR3aa: CASSLAITGAEAFF
CDR3nt: TGCGCCAGCAGCTTGGCTATCACGGGGGCTGAAGCTTTCTTT

j_gene: TRBJ2-7
v_gene: TRBV5-4
abundance: NA
d_gene: NA
CDR3aa: CASSLGQGGYEQYF
CDR3nt: TGTGCCAGCAGCTTGGGACAGGGAGGTTACGAGCAGTACTTC

j_gene: TRBJ2-1
v_gene: TRBV2
abundance: once
d_gene: TRBD2
CDR3aa: CASRMVSSGSYEQFF
CDR3nt: TGTGCCAGCAGAATGGTGTCTAGCGGGAGTTATGAGCAGTTCTTC

j_gene: TRBJ1-4
v_gene: TRBV6-5
abundance: NA
d_gene: NA
CDR3aa: CASCPVGATNEKLFF
CDR3nt: TGTGCCAGCTGCCCGGTGGGAGCAACTAATGAAAAACTGTTTTTT

j_gene: TRBJ1-4
v_gene: TRBV29-1
abundance: NA
d_gene: NA
CDR3aa: CSAWGGPSEKLFF
CDR3nt: TGCAGCGCCTGGGGGGGGCCAAGCGAAAAACTGTTTTTT

j_gene: TRBJ2-7
v_gene: TRBV4-1
abundance: NA
d_gene: NA
CDR3aa: CASSHATSTYEQYF
CDR3nt: TGCGCCAGCAGCCATGCTACATCTACCTACGAGCAGTACTTC

j_gene: TRBJ1-3
v_gene: TRBV30
abundance: NA
d_gene: NA
CDR3aa: CAWKTTASGNTIYF
CDR3nt: TGTGCCTGGAAGACAACAGCCTCTGGAAACACCATATATTTT

j_gene: TRBJ1-3
v_gene: TRBV11-2
abundance: NA
d_gene: NA
CDR3aa: CASSSSPGNTIYF
CDR3nt: TGTGCCAGCAGCTCTAGTCCTGGAAACACCATATATTTT

j_gene: TRBJ2-2
v_gene: TRBV7-3
abundance: NA
d_gene: NA
CDR3aa: CASSRQPGTGELFF
CDR3nt: TGTGCCAGCAGCCGCCAACCGGGGACCGGGGAGCTGTTTTTT

j_gene: TRBJ1-2
v_gene: TRBV4-3
abundance: NA
d_gene: NA
CDR3aa: CASSQEGSYYGYTF
CDR3nt: TGCGCCAGCAGCCAAGAGGGCAGCTACTATGGCTACACCTTC

j_gene: TRBJ2-7
v_gene: TRBV5-1
abundance: NA
d_gene: TRBD1
CDR3aa: CASSFRDSIYEQYF
CDR3nt: TGCGCCAGCAGCTTCCGGGACAGTATCTACGAGCAGTACTTC

j_gene: TRBJ2-5
v_gene: TRBV5-1
abundance: NA
d_gene: NA
CDR3aa: CASSSWGETQYF
CDR3nt: TGCGCCAGCAGCTCCTGGGGGGAGACCCAGTACTTC

j_gene: TRBJ1-3
v_gene: TRBV5-1
abundance: NA
d_gene: NA
CDR3aa: CASSLELSGGSGNTIYF
CDR3nt: TGCGCCAGCAGCTTGGAATTGTCAGGTGGCTCTGGAAACACCATATATTTT

j_gene: TRBJ1-2
v_gene: TRBV19
abundance: NA
d_gene: NA
CDR3aa: CASSQHYGYTF
CDR3nt: TGTGCCAGTAGTCAGCATTATGGCTACACCTTC

j_gene: TRBJ2-7
v_gene: TRBV7-8
abundance: few
d_gene: NA
CDR3aa: CASSPTILSSYEQYF
CDR3nt: TGTGCCAGCAGCCCGACTATACTCAGCTCCTACGAGCAGTACTTC

j_gene: TRBJ2-1
v_gene: TRBV7-3
abundance: NA
d_gene: NA
CDR3aa: CASSGPSNEQFF
CDR3nt: TGTGCCAGCAGCGGACCAAGCAATGAGCAGTTCTTC

j_gene: TRBJ2-2
v_gene: TRBV27
abundance: NA
d_gene: TRBD1
CDR3aa: CASSLGQGNTGELFF
CDR3nt: TGTGCCAGCAGTCTGGGACAGGGGAACACCGGGGAGCTGTTTTTT

j_gene: TRBJ1-2
v_gene: TRBV19
abundance: once
d_gene: NA
CDR3aa: CASIPSGSVYGYTF
CDR3nt: TGTGCCAGTATTCCTTCCGGCAGCGTCTATGGCTACACCTTC

j_gene: TRBJ1-1
v_gene: TRBV5-1
abundance: NA
d_gene: TRBD1
CDR3aa: CASSGQGGNTEAFF
CDR3nt: TGCGCCAGCAGCGGACAGGGAGGGAACACTGAAGCTTTCTTT

j_gene: TRBJ2-2
v_gene: TRBV2
abundance: NA
d_gene: TRBD2
CDR3aa: CASSERAGVGIGELFF
CDR3nt: TGTGCCAGCAGTGAAAGAGCGGGAGTCGGTATCGGGGAGCTGTTTTTT

j_gene: TRBJ1-4
v_gene: TRBV11-3
abundance: NA
d_gene: NA
CDR3aa: CASSGDSYPHWEKLFF
CDR3nt: TGTGCCAGCAGCGGCGACAGCTACCCGCATTGGGAAAAACTGTTTTTT

j_gene: TRBJ2-7
v_gene: TRBV27
abundance: NA
d_gene: NA
CDR3aa: CASSLSGNYEQYF
CDR3nt: TGTGCCAGCAGTCTGAGCGGTAACTACGAGCAGTACTTC

j_gene: TRBJ1-2
v_gene: TRBV5-1
abundance: NA
d_gene: NA
CDR3aa: CASSLIAGSYGYTF
CDR3nt: TGCGCCAGCAGCTTGATTGCAGGGAGCTATGGCTACACCTTC

j_gene: TRBJ2-4
v_gene: TRBV5-1
abundance: NA
d_gene: TRBD2
CDR3aa: CASSLDPGTSGSRLAKNIQYF
CDR3nt: TGCGCCAGCAGCTTGGACCCTGGGACTAGCGGGAGCAGACTAGCCAAAAACATTCAGTACTTC

j_gene: TRBJ2-2
v_gene: TRBV29-1
abundance: NA
d_gene: NA
CDR3aa: CSAGGGSVGELFF
CDR3nt: TGCAGCGCTGGAGGGGGCTCGGTCGGGGAGCTGTTTTTT

j_gene: TRBJ1-1
v_gene: TRBV29-1
abundance: NA
d_gene: TRBD1
CDR3aa: CSVNRGPTEAFF
CDR3nt: TGCAGCGTTAACAGGGGGCCGACTGAAGCTTTCTTT

j_gene: TRBJ1-1
v_gene: TRBV27
abundance: NA
d_gene: NA
CDR3aa: CASRYRVSWTEAFF
CDR3nt: TGTGCCAGCAGATACAGGGTCAGTTGGACTGAAGCTTTCTTT

j_gene: TRBJ2-7
v_gene: TRBV11-3
abundance: NA
d_gene: TRBD1
CDR3aa: CASSFDRASYEQYF
CDR3nt: TGTGCCAGCAGCTTCGACAGGGCCTCCTACGAGCAGTACTTC